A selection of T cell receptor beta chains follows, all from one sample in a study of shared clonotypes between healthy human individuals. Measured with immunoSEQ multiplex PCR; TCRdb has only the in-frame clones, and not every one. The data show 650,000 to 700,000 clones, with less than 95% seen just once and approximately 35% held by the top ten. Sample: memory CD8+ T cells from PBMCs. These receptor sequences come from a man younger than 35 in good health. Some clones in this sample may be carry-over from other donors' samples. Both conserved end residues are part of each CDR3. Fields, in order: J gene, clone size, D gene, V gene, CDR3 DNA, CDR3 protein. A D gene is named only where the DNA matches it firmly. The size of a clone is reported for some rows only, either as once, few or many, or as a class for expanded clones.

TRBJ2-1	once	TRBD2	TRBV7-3	TGTGCCAGCAGACTAGCGGGAGGTGGTAATGAGCAGTTCTTC	CASRLAGGGNEQFF
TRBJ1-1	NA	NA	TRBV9	TGTGCCAGCAGCGCCCGGGGCAGGGCAAACACTGAAGCTTTCTTT	CASSARGRANTEAFF
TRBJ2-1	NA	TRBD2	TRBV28	TGTGCCAGCAGTCAGCTGCGGGAGAGATCCTACAATGAGCAGTTCTTC	CASSQLRERSYNEQFF
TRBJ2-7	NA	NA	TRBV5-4	TGTGCCAGCAGCTTGCCAGGGGAAAACGAGCAGTACTTC	CASSLPGENEQYF
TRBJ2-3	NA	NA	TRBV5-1	TGCGCCAGCAGCTCCTCTTGGGATACGCAGTATTTT	CASSSSWDTQYF
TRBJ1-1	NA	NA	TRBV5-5	TGTGCCAGCAGCCTTAATCCAGGGACTGAAGCTTTCTTT	CASSLNPGTEAFF
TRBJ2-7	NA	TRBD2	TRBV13	TGTGCCAGCAGCGAACTAGCGGGAGGCTACGAGCAGTACTTC	CASSELAGGYEQYF
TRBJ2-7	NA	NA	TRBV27	TGTGCCAGCAGTTTAGGTTTGGCAGGGCGGTACGAGCAGTACTTC	CASSLGLAGRYEQYF
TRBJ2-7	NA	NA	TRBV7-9	TGTGCCAGCAGCTTAGGGGTCGGGTTATCCTACGAGCAGTACTTC	CASSLGVGLSYEQYF
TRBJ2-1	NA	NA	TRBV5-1	TGCGCCAGCAGGGACAGAGTGAATGAGCAGTTCTTC	CASRDRVNEQFF
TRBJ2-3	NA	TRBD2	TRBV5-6	TGTGCCAGCAGCCTACTCAGCGGGGCTAGCACAGATACGCAGTATTTT	CASSLLSGASTDTQYF
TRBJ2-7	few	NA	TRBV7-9	TGTGCCAGCAGCTTAGATGGCAGGGGCGTGCAGTACTTC	CASSLDGRGVQYF
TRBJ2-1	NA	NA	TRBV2	TGTGCCAGCAGTTTAACAGGGACCTACAATGAGCAGTTCTTC	CASSLTGTYNEQFF
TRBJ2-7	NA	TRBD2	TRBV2	TGTGCCAGCACCTCTAGCGGGAGGGCCTACGAGCAGTACTTC	CASTSSGRAYEQYF
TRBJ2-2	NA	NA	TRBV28	TGTGCCAGCAGTTTTGGTCCCCGGGAGCTGTTTTTT	CASSFGPRELFF